The clone carrying this TCR beta chain was counted once. Its cognate antigen is unknown. These data come from a study of cytomegalovirus exposure and HLA in healthy donors. Across the whole study: As an earlier analysis found, about 179 million T cells yielded 117 million unique TCR beta sequences.

Germline CDR1 MNHNY, CDR2 SVGAGI (reference sequence). The CDR3 sequence is 12 residues long. Trimming stripped 2 bases from V and 6 bases from J, with 7 bases between. Study-level points and caveats: TCR association rates varied by HLA locus in a later analysis, with DRB1 highest and HLA-C lowest. Later analysis revealed greater clonal expansion in HLA-associated TCR beta chains than in equally common others.

PCR employed 60 Vbeta and 13 Jbeta primers. The table came from immunoSEQ multiplex PCR; TCRdb's copy has only in-frame clones and leaves some out. The sample lists 100,000 to 150,000 clones, over 80% occurring once. Donors in the study were healthy people who gave bone marrow. This TCR was recovered from a man aged 18-30 years in good health and CMV-seropositive. Sample: PBMCs. The chain couples TRBV6-6 to TRBJ1-1, with a tentative D call TRBD1 (5 bases). This chain's CDR3 is CASSYGGAEAFF. The CDR3 DNA sequence: TGTGCCAGCAGTTACGGGGGGGCTGAAGCTTTCTTT.